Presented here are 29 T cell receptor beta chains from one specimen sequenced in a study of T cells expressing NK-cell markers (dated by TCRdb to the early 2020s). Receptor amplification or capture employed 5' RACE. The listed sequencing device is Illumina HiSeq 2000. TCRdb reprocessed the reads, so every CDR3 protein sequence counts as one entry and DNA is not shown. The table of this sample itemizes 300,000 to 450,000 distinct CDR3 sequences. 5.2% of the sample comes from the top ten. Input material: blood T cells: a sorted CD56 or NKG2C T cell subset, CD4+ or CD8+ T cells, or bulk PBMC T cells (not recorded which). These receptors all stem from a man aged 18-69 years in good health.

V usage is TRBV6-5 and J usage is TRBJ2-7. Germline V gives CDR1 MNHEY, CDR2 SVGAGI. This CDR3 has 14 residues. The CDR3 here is CATFRGSGSYEQYF.

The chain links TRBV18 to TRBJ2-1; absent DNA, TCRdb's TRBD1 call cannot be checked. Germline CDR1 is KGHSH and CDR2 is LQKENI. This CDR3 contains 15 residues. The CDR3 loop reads CASSWGQPPYNEQFF.

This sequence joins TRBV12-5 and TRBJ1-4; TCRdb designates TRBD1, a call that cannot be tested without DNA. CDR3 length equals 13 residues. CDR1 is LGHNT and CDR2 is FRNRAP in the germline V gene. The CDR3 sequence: CASGLTDQGKLFF.

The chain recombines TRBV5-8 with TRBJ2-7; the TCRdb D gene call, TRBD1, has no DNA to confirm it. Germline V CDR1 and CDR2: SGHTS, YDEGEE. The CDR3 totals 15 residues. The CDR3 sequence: CASSLATGTGYEQYF.

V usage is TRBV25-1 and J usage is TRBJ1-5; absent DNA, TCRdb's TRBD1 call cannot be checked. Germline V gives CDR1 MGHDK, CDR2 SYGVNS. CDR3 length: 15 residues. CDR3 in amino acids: CASSGTGNSNQPQHF.

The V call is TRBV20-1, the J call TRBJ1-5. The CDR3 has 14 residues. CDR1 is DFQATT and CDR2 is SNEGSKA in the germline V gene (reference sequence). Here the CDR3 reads CSARADEADQPQHF.

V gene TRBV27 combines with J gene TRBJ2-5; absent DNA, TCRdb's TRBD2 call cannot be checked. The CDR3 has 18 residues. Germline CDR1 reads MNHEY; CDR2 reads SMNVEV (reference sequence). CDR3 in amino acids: CASSLSGLAGDRRETQYF.

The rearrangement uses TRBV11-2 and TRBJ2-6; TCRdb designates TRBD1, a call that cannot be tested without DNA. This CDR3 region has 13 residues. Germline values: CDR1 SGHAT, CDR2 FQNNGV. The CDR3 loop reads CASSLSPLGVLTF.

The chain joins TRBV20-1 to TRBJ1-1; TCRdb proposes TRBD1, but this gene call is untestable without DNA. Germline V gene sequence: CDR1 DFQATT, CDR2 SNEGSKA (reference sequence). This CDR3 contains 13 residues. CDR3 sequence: CSARGSGGAEAFF.

CDR3 in amino acids: CASSGGSGYQYF. The chain employs TRBV6-5 and TRBJ2-5; with no DNA, the TCRdb D assignment of TRBD2 cannot be verified. Looked up from germline, CDR1 is MNHEY and CDR2 is SVGAGI. The CDR3 consists of 12 residues.

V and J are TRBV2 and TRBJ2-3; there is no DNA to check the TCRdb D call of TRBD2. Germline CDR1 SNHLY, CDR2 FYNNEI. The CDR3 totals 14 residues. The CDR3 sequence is CASESGGAPDTQYF. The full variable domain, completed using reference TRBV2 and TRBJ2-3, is EPEVTQTPSHQVTQMGQEVILRCVPISNHLYFYWYRQILGQKVEFLVSFYNNEISEKSEIFDDQFSVERPDGSNFTLKIRSTKLEDSAMYFCASESGGAPDTQYFGPGTRLTVL.

CDR3: CASSLGGGASDTQYF. This rearrangement joins TRBV7-9 to TRBJ2-3; TCRdb's D call of TRBD2 is untestable without DNA. This CDR3 is 15 amino acids long. CDR1 and CDR2 (germline): SEHNR, FQNEAQ (reference sequence).

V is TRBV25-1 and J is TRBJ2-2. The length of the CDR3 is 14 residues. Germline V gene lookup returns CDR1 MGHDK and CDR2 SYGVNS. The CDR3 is CASSEWTATGELFF.

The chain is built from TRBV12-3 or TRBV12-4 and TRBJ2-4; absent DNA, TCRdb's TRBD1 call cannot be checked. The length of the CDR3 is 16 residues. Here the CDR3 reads CASSPGTGPPKNIQYF.

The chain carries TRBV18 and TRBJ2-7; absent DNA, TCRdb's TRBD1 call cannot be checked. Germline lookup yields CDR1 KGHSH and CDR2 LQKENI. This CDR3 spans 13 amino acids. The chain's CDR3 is CASSQGTGVGQYF. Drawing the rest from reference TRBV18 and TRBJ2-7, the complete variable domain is NAGVMQNPRHLVRRRGQEARLRCSPMKGHSHVYWYRQLPEEGLKFMVYLQKENIIDESGMPKERFSAEFPKEGPSILRIQQVVRGDSAAYFCASSQGTGVGQYFGPGTRLTVT.

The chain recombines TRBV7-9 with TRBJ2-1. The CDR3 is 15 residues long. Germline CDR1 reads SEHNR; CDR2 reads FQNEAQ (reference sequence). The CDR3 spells CASRELFASYNEQFF.

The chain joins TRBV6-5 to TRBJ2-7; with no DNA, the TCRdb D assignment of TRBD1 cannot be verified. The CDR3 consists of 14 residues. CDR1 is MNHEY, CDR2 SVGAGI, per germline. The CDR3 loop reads CASSYNTGTGEQYF.

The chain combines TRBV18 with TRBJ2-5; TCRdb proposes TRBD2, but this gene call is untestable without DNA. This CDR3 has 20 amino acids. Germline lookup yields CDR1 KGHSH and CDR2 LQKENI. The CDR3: CASSPEVPGLAEIAGETQYF.

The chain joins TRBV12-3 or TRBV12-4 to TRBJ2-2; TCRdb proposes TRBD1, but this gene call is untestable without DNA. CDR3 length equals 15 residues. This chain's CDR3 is CASSFQRGAGGELFF.

The CDR3 spells CASSLFGRGASTDTQYF. The rearrangement joins TRBV7-3 to TRBJ2-3; TCRdb picks TRBD1, but there is no DNA to check that call. The germline V gene has CDR1 SGHTA and CDR2 FQGTGA. This CDR3 spans 17 amino acids. Full variable domain (remainder filled in from reference TRBV7-3 and TRBJ2-3): GAGVSQTPSNKVTEKGKYVELRCDPISGHTALYWYRQSLGQGPEFLIYFQGTGAADDSGLPNDRFFAVRPEGSVSTLKIQRTERGDSAVYLCASSLFGRGASTDTQYFGPGTRLTVL.

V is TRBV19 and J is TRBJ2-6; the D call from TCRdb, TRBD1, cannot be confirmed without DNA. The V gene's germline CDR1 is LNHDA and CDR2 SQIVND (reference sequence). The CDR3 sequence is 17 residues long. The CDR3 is CASGKAGQYSGANVLTF.

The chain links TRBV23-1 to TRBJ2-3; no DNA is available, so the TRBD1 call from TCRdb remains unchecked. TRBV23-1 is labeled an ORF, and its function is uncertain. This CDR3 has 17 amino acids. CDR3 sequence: CASSRAGTQKQTDTQYF.

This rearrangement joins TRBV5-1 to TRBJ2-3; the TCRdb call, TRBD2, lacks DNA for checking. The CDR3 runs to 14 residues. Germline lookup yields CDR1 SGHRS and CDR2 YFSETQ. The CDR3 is CASQSGPSTDTQYF.

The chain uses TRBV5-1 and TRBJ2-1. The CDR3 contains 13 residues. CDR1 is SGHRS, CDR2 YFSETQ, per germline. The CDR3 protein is CASSLVAGYEQFF.

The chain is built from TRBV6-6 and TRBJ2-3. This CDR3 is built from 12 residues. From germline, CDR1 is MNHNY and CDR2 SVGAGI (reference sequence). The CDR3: CASSERTDTQYF.

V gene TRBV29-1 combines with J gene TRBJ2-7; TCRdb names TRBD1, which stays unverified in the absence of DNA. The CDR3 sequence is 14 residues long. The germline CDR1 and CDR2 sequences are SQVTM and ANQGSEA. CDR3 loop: CSVEEGQGGDEQYF.

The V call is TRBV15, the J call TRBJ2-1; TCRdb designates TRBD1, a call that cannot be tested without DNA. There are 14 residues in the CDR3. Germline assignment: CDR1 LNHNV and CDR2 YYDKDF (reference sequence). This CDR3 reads CATSRDVARGEQFF.

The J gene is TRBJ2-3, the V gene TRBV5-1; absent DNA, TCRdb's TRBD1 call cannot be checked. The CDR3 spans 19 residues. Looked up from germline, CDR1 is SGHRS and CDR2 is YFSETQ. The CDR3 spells CASSLEGQGLFAGVDTQYF.

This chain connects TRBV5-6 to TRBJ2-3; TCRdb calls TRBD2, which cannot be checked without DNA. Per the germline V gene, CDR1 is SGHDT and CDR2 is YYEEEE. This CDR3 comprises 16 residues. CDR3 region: CASSLIRSGAADTQYF.